This is a list of T cell receptor beta chains from one sample in a study of T cell responses to AZD1222 COVID-19 vaccine. TCRdb's copy holds only in-frame clones and misses some; the assay was immunoSEQ multiplex PCR. The sample contains more than 80,000 clones, 85% to 90% of which appear only once. The sequencing used peripheral blood, collected on day 0 of AZD1222 vaccination. The receptor set was obtained from an adult in good health. Both conserved end residues are part of each CDR3. The order of the fields is V gene, J gene, D gene, clone size, CDR3 protein, CDR3 DNA. A D gene is named only where the DNA matches it firmly. Not every row has a clone size; where given, it reads once, few, many or a size class.

V: TRBV30
J: TRBJ1-1
D: .
size: .
CDR3: CAWSVLDMNTEAFF
DNA: TGTGCCTGGAGTGTACTGGACATGAACACTGAAGCTTTCTTT

V: TRBV14
J: TRBJ1-6
D: .
size: .
CDR3: CASRPGPWADNSPLHF
DNA: TGTGCCAGCAGACCGGGACCCTGGGCCGATAATTCACCCCTCCACTTT

V: TRBV7-2
J: TRBJ1-2
D: TRBD1
size: .
CDR3: CASSLAGTESNYGYTF
DNA: TGTGCCAGCAGCTTGGCCGGGACAGAGTCTAACTATGGCTACACCTTC

V: TRBV10-3
J: TRBJ1-1
D: TRBD1
size: .
CDR3: CAISDRGKHTEAFF
DNA: TGTGCCATCAGTGACAGGGGGAAGCACACTGAAGCTTTCTTT

V: TRBV7-2
J: TRBJ2-1
D: TRBD2
size: .
CDR3: CASSLEGTSGRFYNEQFF
DNA: TGTGCCAGCAGCTTAGAGGGGACTAGCGGGCGGTTCTACAATGAGCAGTTCTTC

V: TRBV6-5
J: TRBJ1-1
D: .
size: few
CDR3: CASSPVPNTEAFF
DNA: TGTGCCAGCAGCCCAGTCCCTAACACTGAAGCTTTCTTT

V: TRBV14
J: TRBJ2-2
D: TRBD2
size: .
CDR3: CASSPRGANTGELFF
DNA: TGTGCCAGCAGCCCGCGGGGGGCGAACACCGGGGAGCTGTTTTTT

V: TRBV12-5
J: TRBJ1-2
D: .
size: .
CDR3: CASAVTENYGYTF
DNA: TGTGCTAGTGCCGTGACGGAAAACTATGGCTACACCTTC

V: TRBV28
J: TRBJ1-2
D: .
size: .
CDR3: CASSFFPYGYTF
DNA: TGTGCCAGCAGTTTTTTCCCCTATGGCTACACCTTC

V: TRBV21-1
J: TRBJ1-2
D: .
size: .
CDR3: CASSKEGDRGGIDYGYTF
DNA: TGTGCCAGCAGCAAAGAGGGCGACAGGGGGGGTATAGACTATGGCTACACCTTC

V: TRBV9
J: TRBJ2-5
D: .
size: .
CDR3: CASSALDGQETQYF
DNA: TGTGCCAGCAGCGCCCTGGACGGTCAAGAGACCCAGTACTTC

V: TRBV28
J: TRBJ1-2
D: .
size: .
CDR3: CASTLDKPNYGYTF
DNA: TGTGCCAGCACTTTGGACAAGCCTAACTATGGCTACACCTTC

V: TRBV7-2
J: TRBJ2-6
D: .
size: once
CDR3: CARGSGANVLTF
DNA: TGTGCCAGGGGATCTGGGGCCAACGTCCTGACTTTC

V: TRBV21-1
J: TRBJ2-7
D: .
size: .
CDR3: CASSAPGQGFYEQYF
DNA: TGTGCCAGCAGCGCTCCGGGACAGGGATTCTACGAGCAGTACTTC

V: TRBV5-6
J: TRBJ2-2
D: .
size: .
CDR3: CASSLDGELFF
DNA: TGTGCCAGCAGCTTGGACGGGGAGCTGTTTTTT

V: TRBV29-1
J: TRBJ2-7
D: .
size: .
CDR3: CSVAPGVSYEQYF
DNA: TGCAGCGTCGCTCCCGGGGTCTCCTACGAGCAGTACTTC

V: TRBV30
J: TRBJ1-1
D: .
size: many
CDR3: CAWSGTVNTEAFF
DNA: TGTGCCTGGAGTGGGACAGTGAACACTGAAGCTTTCTTT

V: TRBV5-4
J: TRBJ1-1
D: .
size: few
CDR3: CASSLSSGNTEAFF
DNA: TGTGCCAGCAGCTTGAGTTCGGGGAACACTGAAGCTTTCTTT

V: TRBV19
J: TRBJ2-7
D: TRBD1
size: .
CDR3: CASSIVPGTGRHEQYF
DNA: TGTGCCAGTAGTATAGTCCCCGGGACAGGGAGACACGAGCAGTACTTC

V: TRBV3-1/TRBV3-2
J: TRBJ1-6
D: .
size: .
CDR3: CASSQMLGRPLHF
DNA: TGTGCCAGCAGCCAGATGCTTGGAAGGCCCCTCCACTTT

V: TRBV6-4
J: TRBJ1-6
D: .
size: .
CDR3: CASSDVAGGSTPLHF
DNA: TGTGCCAGCAGTGACGTGGCAGGAGGGTCGACACCCCTCCACTTT

V: TRBV27
J: TRBJ2-7
D: TRBD2
size: .
CDR3: CASSQIAGAAYEQYF
DNA: TGTGCCAGCAGCCAGATAGCGGGGGCCGCCTACGAGCAGTACTTC

V: TRBV3-1/TRBV3-2
J: TRBJ1-4
D: TRBD1
size: .
CDR3: CASRSAGTGTEKLFF
DNA: TGTGCCAGCAGATCCGCCGGGACAGGGACTGAAAAACTGTTTTTT

V: TRBV3-1/TRBV3-2
J: TRBJ2-1
D: TRBD2
size: .
CDR3: CASSQQGLAVSTDEQFF
DNA: TGTGCCAGCAGCCAACAGGGACTAGCGGTCTCGACGGATGAGCAGTTCTTC

V: TRBV5-1
J: TRBJ2-5
D: TRBD1
size: .
CDR3: CASSPYPGQGVRGETQYF
DNA: TGCGCCAGCAGCCCGTACCCGGGACAGGGGGTCCGAGGAGAGACCCAGTACTTC

V: TRBV19
J: TRBJ1-1
D: .
size: .
CDR3: CASSIEGSEAFF
DNA: TGTGCCAGTAGTATAGAGGGATCGGAAGCTTTCTTT

V: TRBV5-1
J: TRBJ1-1
D: .
size: .
CDR3: CASSYTANTEAFF
DNA: TGCGCCAGCAGCTATACAGCTAACACTGAAGCTTTCTTT

V: TRBV7-9
J: TRBJ2-3
D: TRBD2
size: .
CDR3: CASSSVAGGTPDTQYF
DNA: TGTGCCAGCAGCTCCGTAGCGGGGGGGACCCCAGATACGCAGTATTTT